These 3 T cell receptor beta chains came from one sample sequenced in a study of T cells in Graves' hyperthyroidism and ophthalmopathy. From RNA transcripts, TCR beta CDR3 regions were amplified. The HTBI primer set was used in a first-round RT-PCR of the TCR CDR3. TCRdb independently ran MiXCR on the multiplex PCR reads; one entry per CDR3 protein. The sample holds hundreds of thousands of distinct CDR3 sequences; around 15% are singletons and the top ten take approximately 10%. Sequencing was performed on blood. These TCRs come from a woman aged 18-29 years with Graves' hyperthyroidism.

This chain connects TRBV6-1 to TRBJ2-1; D not certain. V lost 1 base and J lost 3, with 13 bases in between. Germline CDR1 is MNHNS and CDR2 is SASEGT. CDR3 length equals 16 residues. CDR3 residues: CASSEEAKAFYNEQFF. CDR3 sequence (DNA): TGTGCCAGCAGTGAAGAAGCGAAGGCCTTCTACAATGAGCAGTTCTTC.

This clonotype came up many times. The chain employs TRBV18 and TRBJ2-5; TRBD1 matches at 7 bases. Germline CDR1 reads KGHSH; CDR2 reads LQKENI. The ends lost 3 bases at V and 5 bases at J; junction bases unmatched: 9. The CDR3 length is 15 residues. The CDR3 DNA reads TGTGCCAGCTCACCTCGGCAGGGGGTTACGGAGACCCAGTACTTC. Its protein is CASSPRQGVTETQYF.

The chain has TRBV20-1 and TRBJ2-1, with TRBD2 matching over 12 bases. V was pared by 3 bases and J by 1 base, with 7 bases of the junction left unmatched. Germline loops: CDR1 DFQATT, CDR2 SNEGSKA (reference sequence). This CDR3 region has 17 residues. The DNA for the CDR3 is TGCAGTGCTAGGACTAGCGGGAGTCCCGGGTCCTACAATGAGCAGTTCTTC. Translated: CSARTSGSPGSYNEQFF.